The 15 T cell receptor beta chains presented below share a single source sample, sequenced in a study of regulatory T cells in long-lasting Graves disease. The time point was: newly diagnosed GD, antithyroid drugs for less than 3 months. PBMC RNA was the source of the TCR library. Libraries of TCR beta came from iRepertoire HTBI primers plus Arm-PCR of CDR3 regions. TCRdb re-called the multiplex PCR reads through MiXCR, storing one row per CDR3 protein. The sample lists 550,000 or so distinct CDR3 sequences, around 13% seen once, with 8.9% in the top ten. This sample also belongs to another study, concerning T cells in Graves' hyperthyroidism and ophthalmopathy.

Sequences were derived from peripheral blood mononuclear cells (PBMCs), sampled at new diagnosis, from a patient treated with antithyroid drugs. These receptors were collected from a woman aged 30 to 39 with Graves disease.

For this clonotype: Possible read error: a much larger clone is one base away. The rearrangement uses TRBV3-1 and TRBJ1-1; 10 nucleotides line up with TRBD1. Trimming took 4 bases from V and 10 from J; bases not matched to a gene: 6. The V gene's germline CDR1 is LGHDT and CDR2 YNNKEL (reference sequence). This CDR3 is built from 13 residues. The CDR3 DNA follows: TGTGCCAGCAGCCCCCGGGACAGGGGCGGAGCTTTCTTT. Protein product: CASSPRDRGGAFF.

This clonotype was counted between two and nine times. DNA of the CDR3: TGCAGTGCAATGGGACCCGAGCAGTTCTTC. Its protein product is CSAMGPEQFF. The rearrangement uses TRBV20-1 and TRBJ2-1; possibly TRBD1 or TRBD2 for D (5 bases each). V was clipped by 6 bases and J by 10 bases, with 10 bases between them. This CDR3 contains 10 residues. The germline V gene has CDR1 DFQATT and CDR2 SNEGSKA (reference sequence).

As for this clonotype: Being one base from a much bigger clone, this may be a read error. This chain joins TRBV11-2 and TRBJ2-1, with a tentative D call TRBD2 (5 bases). The germline V gene encodes CDR1 SGHAT and CDR2 FQNNGV. The CDR3 has 15 amino acids. Between the trimmed V and J ends, which lost 4 bases and 2 bases, there was a span of 12 bases. CDR3 bases: TGTGCCAGCAGCTCACAGCGGCAAGCCTACAATGAGCAGTTCTTC. Its translation: CASSSQRQAYNEQFF.

CDR3 protein: CATSRSSTEAFF. CDR3 nucleotides: TGTGCCACCAGCAGGTCTTCCACTGAAGCTTTCTTT. This chain connects TRBV15 to TRBJ1-1; D gene uncertain. CDR3 length equals 12 residues. Germline V lookup: CDR1 LNHNV, CDR2 YYDKDF (reference sequence). V shed 3 bases and J shed 4 bases, with 6 bases lying between them.

In this sample, this clonotype turned up a few times. V gene TRBV25-1 combines with J gene TRBJ2-2, with D possibly being TRBD1 (5 bases). CDR1 MGHDK and CDR2 SYGVNS come from the germline V gene. The CDR3 covers 13 residues. V was cut by 4 bases and J by 6 bases, with 9 bases left in between. This CDR3 reads CASSARAAGELFF. The DNA of the CDR3 is TGTGCCAGCAGTGCCAGGGCTGCCGGGGAGCTGTTTTTT.

The chain joins TRBV3-1 to TRBJ2-7, with 8 positions matching TRBD2. Per the germline V gene, CDR1 is LGHDT and CDR2 is YNNKEL (reference sequence). This CDR3 spans 14 amino acids. J lost 6 bases, V lost 1 base, and 5 bases had no gene match. CDR3 in DNA: TGTGCCAGCAGCCAAGGATACCTAGCGGGCGAGCAGTACTTC. It yields the protein CASSQGYLAGEQYF.

On this clonotype: A much larger clone differs from this one at a single base, so this may be a read error. The V and J genes are TRBV19 and TRBJ1-2; D perhaps matches TRBD1 (6 bases). This CDR3 is 16 amino acids long. V lost 3 bases and J 3 bases, leaving 17 bases between the germline ends. Germline CDR1 LNHDA, CDR2 SQIVND (reference sequence). CDR3 DNA: TGTGCCAGTAGTATCCCCCGTCCGGGGGCGGACTATGGCTACACCTTC. Translating gives CASSIPRPGADYGYTF.

In its sample, this clonotype was seen many times. CDR3 sequence (DNA): TGCAGCGTTGACCCTCCGGGACAGGGCCGGGGGGATACGCAGTATTTT. This sequence encodes CSVDPPGQGRGDTQYF. The rearrangement joins TRBV29-1 to TRBJ2-3; TRBD1 agrees at 9 bases. Germline assignment: CDR1 SQVTM and CDR2 ANQGSEA. J was trimmed by 6 bases and V by 3 bases; bases with no gene match: 13. This CDR3 contains 16 residues.

This clonotype occurred many times. The rearrangement joins TRBV6-5 to TRBJ2-7; 9 bases are shared with TRBD1. Trimming removed 2 bases from V and 5 bases from J; junction bases left unmatched: 10. Per germline, CDR1 MNHEY and CDR2 SVGAGI. The CDR3 has 16 residues. The CDR3 here is CASSYTPGQGFNEQYF. In nucleotides, the CDR3 is TGTGCCAGCAGTTACACGCCGGGACAGGGTTTCAACGAGCAGTACTTC.

On this clonotype: A single base separates this from a much larger clone, so it may be a read error. The chain recombines TRBV6-9 with TRBJ1-1, with 8 bases that match TRBD1. The CDR3 has 16 amino acids. Germline V gene lookup returns CDR1 MNHGY and CDR2 SVAAGI. CDR3 in amino acids: CTSSYRQGIQNTEAFF. For the CDR3, the DNA is TGTACCAGCAGTTATCGACAGGGGATTCAAAACACTGAAGCTTTCTTT.

The chain uses TRBV5-1 and TRBJ2-7; D uncertain. The CDR3 has 14 residues. CDR1 and CDR2 (germline): SGHRS, YFSETQ. V lost 0 bases and J lost 2, with 9 bases in between. DNA for the CDR3: TGCGCCAGCAGCTTGGCGGCAGGCACCTACGAGCAGTACTTC. It codes for CASSLAAGTYEQYF.

The V and J genes are TRBV7-3 and TRBJ2-6; D may be TRBD1 or TRBD2 (5 bases each). CDR3 length: 18 amino acids. V was shortened by 2 bases and J by 2 bases, with 16 bases between the two germline ends. From germline, CDR1 is SGHTA and CDR2 FQGTGA. This CDR3 is CASSLGGQGATGANVLTF. The DNA of the CDR3 is TGTGCCAGCAGCTTAGGGGGTCAGGGAGCAACTGGGGCCAACGTCCTGACTTTC. The entire variable domain, with the rest obtained from reference TRBV7-3 and TRBJ2-6, is as follows: GAGVSQTPSNKVTEKGKYVELRCDPISGHTALYWYRQSLGQGPEFLIYFQGTGAADDSGLPNDRFFAVRPEGSVSTLKIQRTERGDSAVYLCASSLGGQGATGANVLTFGAGSRLTVL.

This clonotype was counted many times. V and J are TRBV19 and TRBJ1-6, with a possible D match to TRBD1 (5 bases). The CDR3 contains 14 residues. The V gene's germline CDR1 is LNHDA and CDR2 SQIVND (reference sequence). V lost 8 bases to trimming and J lost 6 bases, with 14 bases between them. The CDR3 protein is CASSNSGSNSPLHF. CDR3 in DNA: TGTGCCAGTTCTAATTCAGGGTCTAATTCACCCCTCCACTTT.

This clonotype was recorded at least ten times. The chain uses TRBV11-3 and TRBJ2-3, with 11 bases fitting TRBD2. This CDR3 is built from 16 residues. Germline V gives CDR1 SGHNT, CDR2 YENEEA. V gave up 5 bases and J gave up 0 bases; unmatched junction bases: 4. In DNA, the CDR3 is TGTGCCAGCAGCCCCATAGCGGGAGGGAGCACAGATACGCAGTATTTT. Its protein is CASSPIAGGSTDTQYF.

Ten or more counts support this clonotype. J is TRBJ1-2 and V is TRBV10-2, with D possibly matching TRBD1 (6 bases). The CDR3 consists of 16 residues. Germline V gene sequence: CDR1 WSHSY, CDR2 SAAADI. V was pared by 0 bases and J by 4 bases, with 15 bases between. The CDR3 here is CASSESTGGRIYGYTF. DNA of the CDR3: TGCGCCAGCAGTGAGTCGACGGGGGGCAGGATCTATGGCTACACCTTC.